Shown below are 15 T cell receptor beta chains from a single sample sequenced in a study of cytotoxic CD8 clonotypes in ibrutinib-treated CLL. Here immunoSEQ multiplex PCR was the method, and the copy in TCRdb shows in-frame clones only, minus some. This table has around 140,000 clones, approximately 83% appearing once. The sample consisted of PBMCs, taken after 24 months of ibrutinib treatment. The receptors shown here come from a human donor with chronic lymphocytic leukemia.

A remark on this clone: This CDR3 is also generated by other DNA sequences in the sample. V usage is TRBV4-2 and J usage is TRBJ2-7; D possibly corresponds to TRBD2 (5 bases). This CDR3 has 16 amino acids. Germline CDR1 LGHNA, CDR2 YNFKEQ. Trimming left V 3 bases short and J 6 bases short, with 21 bases between. The CDR3 DNA reads TGTGCCAGCAGCCAGGGATCTGGAACTAGGACGTCCGAGCAGTACTTC. Protein product: CASSQGSGTRTSEQYF.

The chain recombines TRBV9 with TRBJ2-7; 7 bases agree with TRBD2. The CDR3 consists of 14 residues. Trimming took 2 bases from V and 2 from J; bases not matched to a gene: 4. The germline V gene has CDR1 SGDLS and CDR2 YYNGEE. The chain's CDR3 is CASSVSGTTYEQYF. Written as DNA, the CDR3 is TGTGCCAGCAGCGTCAGCGGGACCACCTACGAGCAGTACTTC.

This clone was seen only a few times. The chain combines TRBV4-3 with TRBJ1-2; D remains ambiguous. The germline CDR1 and CDR2 sequences are LGHNA and YSLEER. Deletions cut 0 bases from V and 8 bases from J, with 13 bases between. This CDR3 is 14 amino acids long. The CDR3 DNA is TGCGCCAGCAGCCAAGAGTATCGCCTTGGAGGCTACACCTTC. It encodes CASSQEYRLGGYTF.

A single count supports this clone. The chain is built from TRBV19 and TRBJ1-2; perhaps TRBD1 as D (5 bases). Per germline, CDR1 LNHDA and CDR2 SQIVND (reference sequence). This CDR3 has 13 residues. V lost 4 bases and J 7 bases, leaving 13 bases between the germline ends. CDR3 coding DNA: TGTGCCAGTAGTAACGCCAGGGCTGGTGGCTACACCTTC. As protein: CASSNARAGGYTF.

The genes are TRBV7-3 and TRBJ2-7, with 10 bases identical to TRBD2. V lost 0 bases to trimming and J lost 0 bases; unmatched junction nucleotides: 26. The length of the CDR3 is 24 residues. Germline CDR1 and CDR2: SGHTA and FQGTGA. The CDR3 sequence: CASSLTRIHHLGTSDPQSSYEQYF. Here the CDR3 DNA reads TGTGCCAGCAGCTTAACCAGGATACACCATCTTGGGACTAGCGATCCTCAAAGCTCCTACGAGCAGTACTTC.

V is TRBV7-2 and J is TRBJ2-2; 10 bases fit TRBD2. The CDR3 covers 18 residues. Unmatched junction bases numbered 10, after V lost 5 bases and J lost 1 base. Germline loops: CDR1 SGHTA, CDR2 FQGNSA. DNA of the CDR3: TGTGCCAGCAGCCGACTAGCGGGCCCATTTGGGAACACCGGGGAGCTGTTTTTT. This sequence encodes CASSRLAGPFGNTGELFF.

J is TRBJ2-5 and V is TRBV19; the D gene is possibly TRBD1 (6 bases). The CDR3 loop spans 14 amino acids. Germline values: CDR1 LNHDA, CDR2 SQIVND (reference sequence). V lost 6 bases to trimming and J lost 5 bases, with 16 bases between them. The CDR3: CASRPRGGMETQYF. CDR3 bases: TGTGCCAGTAGGCCTCGAGGGGGAATGGAGACCCAGTACTTC. Drawing the rest from reference TRBV19 and TRBJ2-5, the complete variable domain is DGGITQSPKYLFRKEGQNVTLSCEQNLNHDAMYWYRQDPGQGLRLIYYSQIVNDFQKGDIAEGYSVSREKKESFPLTVTSAQKNPTAFYLCASRPRGGMETQYFGPGTRLLVL.

The chain joins TRBV27 to TRBJ2-7, with D hard to call. The CDR3 is 13 residues long. V lost 0 bases to trimming and J lost 1 base, with 4 bases between them. Germline CDR1 is MNHEY and CDR2 is SMNVEV (reference sequence). CDR3 coding DNA: TGTGCCAGCAGTTTATCGGCATCCTACGAGCAGTACTTC. This codes for CASSLSASYEQYF.

This sequence joins TRBV5-1 and TRBJ1-1; unclear D gene. V gave up 5 bases and J gave up 2 bases, with 10 bases separating them. Germline assignment: CDR1 SGHRS and CDR2 YFSETQ. The CDR3 runs 13 residues. The CDR3 is CASRSGDNTEAFF. The CDR3 DNA reads as TGCGCCAGCAGGTCCGGAGACAACACTGAAGCTTTCTTT. Full variable domain (remainder filled in from reference TRBV5-1 and TRBJ1-1): KAGVTQTPRYLIKTRGQQVTLSCSPISGHRSVSWYQQTPGQGLQFLFEYFSETQRNKGNFPGRFSGRQFSNSRSEMNVSTLELGDSALYLCASRSGDNTEAFFGQGTRLTVV.

This clone was seen ten or more times. Other nucleotide sequences from this sample produce the same CDR3. This sequence joins TRBV7-3 and TRBJ1-6; no firm D call. V was trimmed by 2 bases and J by 8 bases, leaving 10 bases between them. The CDR3 is 14 residues long. Germline V gene lookup returns CDR1 SGHTA and CDR2 FQGTGA. The CDR3 sequence is CASSLRGVDSPLHF. CDR3 DNA: TGTGCCAGCAGCTTACGGGGTGTTGATTCACCCCTCCACTTT.

V gene TRBV4-1 combines with J gene TRBJ1-3; D gene ambiguous. CDR3 length equals 16 residues. Looked up from germline, CDR1 is MGHRA and CDR2 is YSYEKL. Trimming removed 1 base from V and 4 bases from J, with 14 bases in between. The CDR3 nucleotides read TGCGCCAGCAGCCAAGTATACGGGTTAGGAGGAAACACCATATATTTT. This codes for CASSQVYGLGGNTIYF.

This clone is large within its sample. This chain joins TRBV5-1 and TRBJ1-1; the D gene is possibly TRBD1 (5 bases). There are 12 residues in the CDR3. V lost 5 bases to trimming and J lost 5 bases, with 10 bases between them. Germline CDR1 reads SGHRS; CDR2 reads YFSETQ. Here the CDR3 DNA reads TGCGCCAGCAGGGACCCAGGGACTGAAGCTTTCTTT. It yields the protein CASRDPGTEAFF.

This chain's CDR3 is CASSEISGSGGYTF. Written as DNA, the CDR3 is TGTGCCAGCAGTGAAATTTCGGGGAGCGGTGGCTACACCTTC. The chain joins TRBV6-1 to TRBJ1-2; D gene ambiguous. CDR3 size: 14 residues. V lost 2 bases, J lost 7 bases, and 14 bases lay in between. Germline V gene sequence: CDR1 MNHNS, CDR2 SASEGT.

V is TRBV4-1 and J is TRBJ1-1, with a tentative D call TRBD1 (5 bases). This CDR3 is 16 amino acids long. The V end lost 0 bases, the J end lost 6 bases, and 17 bases lay between the germline ends. From germline, CDR1 is MGHRA and CDR2 YSYEKL. In DNA form, the CDR3 reads TGCGCCAGCAGCCAAGATAGGAGGGGCGGGGGGGCTGAAGCTTTCTTT. Amino acid sequence: CASSQDRRGGGAEAFF.

The chain carries TRBV6-1 and TRBJ1-5; D call uncertain. This CDR3 contains 16 residues. V gave up 3 bases and J gave up 1 base, with 13 bases separating them. Per the germline V gene, CDR1 is MNHNS and CDR2 is SASEGT. The CDR3 protein is CASSDVWWESNQPQHF. In nucleotides, the CDR3 is TGTGCCAGCAGTGATGTCTGGTGGGAGAGCAATCAGCCCCAGCATTTT.